Shown below are 16 T cell receptor beta chains from a single sample sequenced in a study of CD8 T cells in Susac syndrome. With random hexamers, reverse transcription was performed on roughly 0.45 to 1 ug of RNA. Each CDR3 protein is one row after TCRdb ran MiXCR on the immunoSEQ multiplex PCR reads. Of 210,000 or so distinct CDR3 sequences detected, around nine tenths appear once; the ten largest clones hold 0.1% to 0.15%. Sequencing used CD8+ T cells from PBMCs. These receptors all come from a human donor with multiple sclerosis.

The table lists this clonotype with a count of one. The V call is TRBV2, the J call TRBJ1-5; D is unclear. The CDR3 runs 13 residues. Trimming took 6 bases from V and 4 from J, leaving 10 bases between them. Germline V gives CDR1 SNHLY, CDR2 FYNNEI. The CDR3 loop reads CASRDPRNQPQHF. The CDR3 nucleotides read TGTGCCAGCAGGGATCCCCGAAATCAGCCCCAGCATTTT.

V is TRBV6-2 or TRBV6-3 and J is TRBJ2-1; possible D gene TRBD2, 7 bases. CDR1 MNHEY and CDR2 SVGEGT come from the germline V gene. This CDR3 is built from 18 residues. The V and J ends lost 2 bases and 4 bases respectively, with 21 bases between them. The CDR3 sequence: CASSYPLGGGSIYNEQFF. The CDR3 bases are TGTGCCAGCAGTTACCCGCTGGGGGGCGGGAGCATTTACAATGAGCAGTTCTTC.

CDR3 sequence: CASSGGQSKWGYGYTF. CDR3 bases: TGTGCCAGCAGTGGGGGACAGTCTAAATGGGGCTATGGCTACACCTTC. This sequence joins TRBV27 and TRBJ1-2; 7 positions match TRBD1. Per the germline V gene, CDR1 is MNHEY and CDR2 is SMNVEV (reference sequence). This CDR3 has 16 amino acids. Losses at the gene ends were 5 bases for V and 4 bases for J; bases not matched to a gene: 13.

This clonotype was picked up one time. The chain joins TRBV5-1 to TRBJ2-2; TRBD1 agrees at 7 bases. The CDR3 length is 15 residues. Germline loops: CDR1 SGHRS, CDR2 YFSETQ. J gave up 4 bases and V 1 base, and 4 bases lay outside the gene matches. As DNA, the CDR3 is TGCGCCAGCAGCTTGTGGGCAGGGGGCACCGGGGAGCTGTTTTTT. This codes for CASSLWAGGTGELFF.

The chain uses TRBV29-1 and TRBJ2-7; tentative D call: TRBD1 (5 bases). Per the germline V gene, CDR1 is SQVTM and CDR2 is ANQGSEA. The CDR3 extends over 12 amino acids. Trimming removed 1 base at V and 5 bases at J, with 9 bases between. CDR3 sequence reads: CSVEGQGNEQYF. The CDR3 DNA sequence: TGCAGCGTTGAAGGCCAGGGAAACGAGCAGTACTTC.

The chain combines TRBV27 with TRBJ2-1, with a possible D match to TRBD1 (8 bases). There are 15 residues in the CDR3. V lost 6 bases to trimming and J lost 0 bases, with 12 bases between them. CDR1 and CDR2 from the germline V gene are MNHEY and SMNVEV (reference sequence). CDR3 in DNA: TGTGCCAGCAGCACAGGGGGGGACTCCTACAATGAGCAGTTCTTC. It yields the protein CASSTGGDSYNEQFF.

The chain has TRBV29-1 and TRBJ1-2; 9 bases agree with TRBD1. Germline V gene data show CDR1 as SQVTM and CDR2 as ANQGSEA. V lost 7 bases to trimming and J lost 4 bases; unmatched junction nucleotides: 10. CDR3 size: 14 residues. CDR3 sequence (DNA): TGCAGCGCGGGAACCGGGACAGGGACCTATGGCTACACCTTC. This gives the protein CSAGTGTGTYGYTF.

The table lists this clonotype with a count of one. The chain couples TRBV6-2 or TRBV6-3 to TRBJ2-7, with TRBD2 matching over 11 bases. The V and J ends lost 6 bases and 4 bases, in that order; junction bases with no gene match: 8. The germline V gene encodes CDR1 MNHEY and CDR2 SVGEGT. The CDR3 covers 15 residues. CDR3 nucleotide sequence: TGTGCCAGCAGACACCTAGCGGGAGGTCCATACGAGCAGTACTTC. Translation gives CASRHLAGGPYEQYF.

This clonotype was counted once. The chain recombines TRBV29-1 with TRBJ2-2; maybe TRBD1 (5 bases). CDR1 and CDR2 (germline): SQVTM, ANQGSEA. The CDR3 contains 17 residues. Trimming shortened V by 3 bases and J by 0 bases, and 17 bases separated the two germline ends. CDR3 in DNA: TGCAGCGTTGATTGGGGCGGTGACGTCGCGAACACCGGGGAGCTGTTTTTT. Protein: CSVDWGGDVANTGELFF.

Of note for this clonotype: One junction end disagrees with the germline gene, perhaps due to a read error. For the CDR3, the DNA is TGTGCCAGCTCATCACCCGGGACAGGGGGGGCGATGAACACTGAAGCTTTCTTT. Its protein product is CASSSPGTGGAMNTEAFF. The rearrangement joins TRBV18 to TRBJ1-1; 11 bases are a match to TRBD1. CDR3 length equals 18 residues. Germline assignment: CDR1 KGHSH and CDR2 LQKENI. Filled out from reference TRBV18 and TRBJ1-1, the complete variable domain reads NAGVMQNPRHLVRRRGQEARLRCSPMKGHSHVYWYRQLPEEGLKFMVYLQKENIIDESGMPKERFSAEFPKEGPSILRIQQVVRGDSAAYFCASSSPGTGGAMNTEAFFGQGTRLTVV.

J is TRBJ2-2 and V is TRBV6-4, with D perhaps matching TRBD2 (5 bases). The germline V gene has CDR1 MRHNA and CDR2 SNTAGT. The V gene lost 3 bases and the J gene lost 6 bases, with 8 bases spanning the gap. The CDR3 contains 13 residues. CDR3 bases: TGTGCCAGCAGTGAGCGGGCCGCCGGGGAGCTGTTTTTT. Translation gives CASSERAAGELFF.

This clonotype was detected once. V gene TRBV12-3 or TRBV12-4 combines with J gene TRBJ2-2; TRBD2 might be the D (6 bases). V was trimmed by 3 bases and J by 8 bases, leaving 25 bases between them. The CDR3 is 18 residues long. CDR3 bases: TGTGCCAGCAGTTTCCCCCGTCTTGAAGGGGAGGATACGGGGGAGCTGTTTTTT. Protein: CASSFPRLEGEDTGELFF.

V usage is TRBV3-1 and J usage is TRBJ1-2; D is ambiguous. In germline, CDR1 is LGHDT, CDR2 YNNKEL (reference sequence). Trimming left V 0 bases short and J 6 bases short, with 8 bases between. This CDR3 contains 13 residues. CDR3 sequence reads: CASSQDGPDGYTF. The CDR3, as DNA: TGTGCCAGCAGCCAAGATGGACCGGATGGCTACACCTTC.

This clonotype was detected only once. The chain uses TRBV10-2 and TRBJ2-3; 10 bases agree with TRBD2. The CDR3 consists of 18 residues. CDR1 is WSHSY and CDR2 is SAAADI in the germline V gene. V lost 0 bases and J lost 1; bases outside the gene matches: 7. Written as DNA, the CDR3 is TGCGCCAGCAGTGAGTCGGTAGCGGGGGGTGGTGGCACAGATACGCAGTATTTT. Its translation is CASSESVAGGGGTDTQYF.

This clonotype was observed a single time. This chain joins TRBV6-2 or TRBV6-3 and TRBJ2-5; 8 bases align to TRBD2. The V and J ends lost 8 bases and 1 base, in that order; junction bases with no gene match: 24. The CDR3 covers 20 residues. The germline CDR1 and CDR2 sequences are MNHEY and SVGEGT. The CDR3, as DNA: TGTGCCAGCGCGGGGGGAGTGATAAAGGCCGGGACACCGGTCCAAGAGACCCAGTACTTC. Translation gives CASAGGVIKAGTPVQETQYF.

The chain uses TRBV19 and TRBJ1-2, with unresolved D. Per the germline V gene, CDR1 is LNHDA and CDR2 is SQIVND (reference sequence). This CDR3 spans 10 amino acids. The V end lost 10 bases, the J end lost 2 bases, and 5 bases lay between the germline ends. The CDR3 loop is CAILNYGYTF. The CDR3, as DNA: TGTGCCATCCTAAACTATGGCTACACCTTC.